This TCR beta chain was observed in a study of Graves' ophthalmopathy and Graves' hyperthyroidism. Study-wide background: Ophthalmopathy absent within 18 months of follow-up marked hyperthyroidism as stable.

This clonotype was detected only a few times. Antigen unknown. Study-wide results and caveats: Ophthalmopathy progression predictions by the model showed about 72% specificity and roughly 70% sensitivity. Among thyroid clonotypes expanded above 0.001 frequency, most also appeared in blood. From stable hyperthyroidism, ophthalmopathy was separated by a 13-signature model with around 90% sensitivity and around 80% specificity.

RNA transcripts provided the template for amplifying TCR beta CDR3 regions. Amplification began with first-round RT-PCR using HTBI primers, then second-round multiplex PCR was performed. Via MiXCR, TCRdb re-called the multiplex PCR reads, giving one row per CDR3 protein. The table has approximately 1.2 million distinct CDR3 sequences, 36% seen once. Sequenced input: peripheral blood or thyroid tissue (not recorded which). The source is an adult man with Graves' hyperthyroidism.

The CDR3 protein is CSLAERTGYTF. The CDR3 coding sequence is TGCAGCTTAGCGGAGAGAACTGGCTACACCTTC. The chain is built from TRBV29-1 and TRBJ1-2; D is unclear. The length of the CDR3 is 11 residues. The V gene's germline CDR1 is SQVTM and CDR2 ANQGSEA. V lost 8 bases, J lost 7 bases, and 14 bases lay in between.